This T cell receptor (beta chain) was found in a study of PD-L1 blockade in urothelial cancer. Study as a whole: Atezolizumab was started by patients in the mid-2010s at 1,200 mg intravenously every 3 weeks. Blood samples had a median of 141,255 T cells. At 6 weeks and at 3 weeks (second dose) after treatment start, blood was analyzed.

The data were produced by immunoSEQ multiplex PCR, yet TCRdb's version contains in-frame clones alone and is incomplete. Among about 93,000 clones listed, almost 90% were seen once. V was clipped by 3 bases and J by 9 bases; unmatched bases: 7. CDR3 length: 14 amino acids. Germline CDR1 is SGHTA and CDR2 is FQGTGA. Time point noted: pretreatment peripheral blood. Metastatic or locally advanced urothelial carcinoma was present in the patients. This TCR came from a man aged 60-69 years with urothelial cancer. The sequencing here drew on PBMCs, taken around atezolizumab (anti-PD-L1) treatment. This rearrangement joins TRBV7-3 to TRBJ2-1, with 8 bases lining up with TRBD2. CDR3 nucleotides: TGTGCCAGCAGCTTGGGGCGGGGGGTTAGTGAGCAGTTCTTC. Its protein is CASSLGRGVSEQFF.